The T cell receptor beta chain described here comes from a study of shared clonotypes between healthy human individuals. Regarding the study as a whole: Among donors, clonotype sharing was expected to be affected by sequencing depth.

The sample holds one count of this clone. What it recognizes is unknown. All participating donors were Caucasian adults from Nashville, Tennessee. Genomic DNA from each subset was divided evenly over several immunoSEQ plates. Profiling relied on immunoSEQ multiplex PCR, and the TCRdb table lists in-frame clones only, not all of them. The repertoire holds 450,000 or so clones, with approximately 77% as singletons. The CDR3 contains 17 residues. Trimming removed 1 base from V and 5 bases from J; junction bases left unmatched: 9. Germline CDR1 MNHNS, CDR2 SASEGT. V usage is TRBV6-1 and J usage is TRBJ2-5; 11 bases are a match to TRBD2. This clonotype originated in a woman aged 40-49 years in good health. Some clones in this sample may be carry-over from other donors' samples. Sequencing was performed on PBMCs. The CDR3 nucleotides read TGTGCCAGCAGTGAAGAAGGTAGCGGGAGGGCCCGCGAGACCCAGTACTTC. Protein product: CASSEEGSGRARETQYF.